The source of this T cell receptor beta chain is a study of T cells in Graves' hyperthyroidism and ophthalmopathy. Findings of the study overall: Model-based prediction identified ophthalmopathy a median 6.5 months prior to its onset. Most thyroid clonotypes expanded above 0.001 were also detected in blood.

Not enrolled were patients with uncontrolled infection, other autoimmune disease, pregnancy or lactation. As concerns this clonotype: The antigen is unknown. Germline and junction disagree at one end, which may indicate a read error.

The source material, RNA transcripts, was used to amplify TCR beta CDR3 regions. A set of HTBI primers served as the primers for a first-round RT-PCR of the TCR CDR3. Via MiXCR, TCRdb re-called the multiplex PCR reads, giving one row per CDR3 protein. The sample has hundreds of thousands of distinct CDR3 sequences, roughly 15% seen once. The CDR3 is 15 residues long. The germline V gene encodes CDR1 MNHNS and CDR2 SASEGT. Material: blood. The receptor was derived from a woman aged 18 to 35 with Graves' ophthalmopathy. V usage is TRBV6-1 and J usage is TRBJ1-5; no clear D gene. The CDR3 spells CASSETQEVNQPRHF. The CDR3 coding sequence is TGTGCCAGCAGTGAAACGCAGGAAGTCAATCAGCCCCGGCATTTT.